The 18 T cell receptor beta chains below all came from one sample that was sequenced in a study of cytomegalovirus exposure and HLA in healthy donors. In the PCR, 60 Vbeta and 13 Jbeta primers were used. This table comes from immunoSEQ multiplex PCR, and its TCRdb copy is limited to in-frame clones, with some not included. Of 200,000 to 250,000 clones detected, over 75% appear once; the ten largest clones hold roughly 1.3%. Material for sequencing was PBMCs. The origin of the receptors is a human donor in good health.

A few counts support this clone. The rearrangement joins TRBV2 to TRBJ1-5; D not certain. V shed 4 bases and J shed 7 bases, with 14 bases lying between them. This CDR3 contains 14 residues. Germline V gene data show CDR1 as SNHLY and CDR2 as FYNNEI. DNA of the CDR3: TGTGCCAGCAGTGCCCGATTTTCGGAGCAGCCCCAGCATTTT. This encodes CASSARFSEQPQHF.

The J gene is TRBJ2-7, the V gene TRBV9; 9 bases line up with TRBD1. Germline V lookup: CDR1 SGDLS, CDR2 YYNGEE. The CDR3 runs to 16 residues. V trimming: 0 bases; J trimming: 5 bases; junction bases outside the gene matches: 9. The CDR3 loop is CASSVGMTGGIHEQYF. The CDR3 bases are TGTGCCAGCAGCGTAGGTATGACAGGGGGTATCCACGAGCAGTACTTC.

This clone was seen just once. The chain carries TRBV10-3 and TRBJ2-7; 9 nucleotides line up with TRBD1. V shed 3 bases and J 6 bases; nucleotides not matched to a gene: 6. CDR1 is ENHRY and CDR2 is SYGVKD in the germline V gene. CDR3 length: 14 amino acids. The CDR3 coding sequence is TGTGCCATCAGTGAACGGGACAGGGCCGCCGAGCAGTACTTC. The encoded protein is CAISERDRAAEQYF.

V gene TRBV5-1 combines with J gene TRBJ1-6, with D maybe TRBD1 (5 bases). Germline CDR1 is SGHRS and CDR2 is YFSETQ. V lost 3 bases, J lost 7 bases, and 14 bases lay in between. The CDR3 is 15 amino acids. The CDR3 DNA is TGCGCCAGCAGCTGGAGTGGACATTTGAATTCACCCCTCCACTTT. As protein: CASSWSGHLNSPLHF.

The CDR3 reads CASSQDMDEGRGLSGNTIYF. The CDR3 DNA follows: TGCGCCAGCAGCCAAGATATGGACGAGGGCAGGGGTCTATCTGGAAACACCATATATTTT. This chain uses TRBV4-3 with TRBJ1-3, with D perhaps TRBD1 (6 bases). Germline loops: CDR1 LGHNA, CDR2 YSLEER. The CDR3 runs to 20 residues. Trimming stripped 0 bases from V and 1 base from J, with 22 bases between.

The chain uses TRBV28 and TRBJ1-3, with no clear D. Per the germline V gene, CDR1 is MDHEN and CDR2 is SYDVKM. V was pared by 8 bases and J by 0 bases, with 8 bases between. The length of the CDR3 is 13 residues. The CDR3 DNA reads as TGTGCCAGCCGGCAGGCCTCTGGAAACACCATATATTTT. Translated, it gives CASRQASGNTIYF.

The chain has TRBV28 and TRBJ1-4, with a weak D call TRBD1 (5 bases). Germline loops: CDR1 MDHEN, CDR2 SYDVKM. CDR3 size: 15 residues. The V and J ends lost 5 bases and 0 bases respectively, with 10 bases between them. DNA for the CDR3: TGTGCCAGCAGTAGGGGCTCGGCAACTAATGAAAAACTGTTTTTT. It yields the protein CASSRGSATNEKLFF. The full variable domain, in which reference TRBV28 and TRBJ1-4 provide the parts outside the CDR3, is DVKVTQSSRYLVKRTGEKVFLECVQDMDHENMFWYRQDPGLGLRLIYFSYDVKMKEKGDIPEGYSVSREKKERFSLILESASTNQTSMYLCASSRGSATNEKLFFGSGTQLSVL.

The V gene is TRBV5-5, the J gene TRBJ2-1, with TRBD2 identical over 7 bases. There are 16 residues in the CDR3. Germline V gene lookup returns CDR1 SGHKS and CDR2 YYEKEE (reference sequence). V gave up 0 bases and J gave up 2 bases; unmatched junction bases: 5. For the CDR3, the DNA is TGTGCCAGCAGCTTGGGGCTAGCGGCTACCTACAATGAGCAGTTCTTC. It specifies CASSLGLAATYNEQFF.

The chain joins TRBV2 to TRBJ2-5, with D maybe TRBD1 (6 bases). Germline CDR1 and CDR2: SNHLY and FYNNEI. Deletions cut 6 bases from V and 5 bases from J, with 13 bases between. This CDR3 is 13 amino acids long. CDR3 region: CASSGGQWETQYF. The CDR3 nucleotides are TGTGCCAGCAGCGGAGGACAGTGGGAGACCCAGTACTTC.

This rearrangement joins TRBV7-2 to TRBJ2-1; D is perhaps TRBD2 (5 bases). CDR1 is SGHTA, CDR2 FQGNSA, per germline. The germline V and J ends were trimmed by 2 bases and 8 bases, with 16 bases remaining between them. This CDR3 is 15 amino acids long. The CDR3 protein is CASSLQAVRWDEQFF. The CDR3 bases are TGTGCCAGCAGCTTACAAGCGGTAAGGTGGGATGAGCAGTTCTTC.

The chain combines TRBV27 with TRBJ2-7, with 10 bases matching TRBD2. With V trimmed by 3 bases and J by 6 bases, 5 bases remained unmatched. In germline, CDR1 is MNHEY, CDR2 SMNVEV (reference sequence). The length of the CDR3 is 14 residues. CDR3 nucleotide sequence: TGTGCCAGCAGTTTTGGTAGCGGGAGGCCCGAGCAGTACTTC. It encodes CASSFGSGRPEQYF.

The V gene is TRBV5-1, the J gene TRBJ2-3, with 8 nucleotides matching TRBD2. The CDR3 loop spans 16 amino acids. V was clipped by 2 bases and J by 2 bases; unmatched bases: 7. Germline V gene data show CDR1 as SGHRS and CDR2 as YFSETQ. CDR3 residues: CASSLTPGRVTDTQYF. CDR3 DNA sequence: TGCGCCAGCAGCTTAACTCCCGGGAGGGTCACAGATACGCAGTATTTT.

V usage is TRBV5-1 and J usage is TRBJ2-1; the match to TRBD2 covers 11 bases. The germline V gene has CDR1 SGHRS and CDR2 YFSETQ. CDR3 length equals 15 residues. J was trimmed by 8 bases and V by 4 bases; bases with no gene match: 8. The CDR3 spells CASSSTSGSTDEQFF. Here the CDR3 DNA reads TGCGCCAGCAGCAGCACTAGCGGGAGTACCGATGAGCAGTTCTTC.

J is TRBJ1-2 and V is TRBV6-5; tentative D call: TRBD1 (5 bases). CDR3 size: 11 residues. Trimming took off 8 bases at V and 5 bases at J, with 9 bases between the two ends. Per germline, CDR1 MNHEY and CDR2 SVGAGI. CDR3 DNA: TGTGCCAGCGGGGGGAGGTATGGCTACACCTTC. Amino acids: CASGGRYGYTF.

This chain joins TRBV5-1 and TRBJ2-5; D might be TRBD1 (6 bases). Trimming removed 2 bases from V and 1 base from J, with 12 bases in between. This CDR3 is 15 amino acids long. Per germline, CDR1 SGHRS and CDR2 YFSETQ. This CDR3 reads CASSLQGFGQETQYF. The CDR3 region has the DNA TGCGCCAGCAGCTTACAGGGCTTCGGCCAAGAGACCCAGTACTTC.

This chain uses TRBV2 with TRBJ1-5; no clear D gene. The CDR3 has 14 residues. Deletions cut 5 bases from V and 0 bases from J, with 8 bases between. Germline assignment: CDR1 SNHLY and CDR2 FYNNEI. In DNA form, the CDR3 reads TGTGCCAGCAGTCAACCCTATAGCAATCAGCCCCAGCATTTT. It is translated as CASSQPYSNQPQHF. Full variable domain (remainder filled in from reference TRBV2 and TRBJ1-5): EPEVTQTPSHQVTQMGQEVILRCVPISNHLYFYWYRQILGQKVEFLVSFYNNEISEKSEIFDDQFSVERPDGSNFTLKIRSTKLEDSAMYFCASSQPYSNQPQHFGDGTRLSIL.

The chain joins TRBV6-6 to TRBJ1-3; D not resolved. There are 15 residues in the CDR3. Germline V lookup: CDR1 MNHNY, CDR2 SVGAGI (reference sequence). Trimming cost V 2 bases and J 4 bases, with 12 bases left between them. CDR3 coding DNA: TGTGCCAGCAGTTACGTGGCCACCAGGGGAAACACCATATATTTT. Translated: CASSYVATRGNTIYF.

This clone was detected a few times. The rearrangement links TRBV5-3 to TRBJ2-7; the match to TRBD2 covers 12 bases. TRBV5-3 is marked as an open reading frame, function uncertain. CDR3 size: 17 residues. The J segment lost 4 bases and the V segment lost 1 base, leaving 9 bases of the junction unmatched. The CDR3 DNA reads TGTGCCAGAAGCTTGCCAATCCTAGCGGGAGGGCCTTACGAGCAGTACTTC. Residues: CARSLPILAGGPYEQYF.